Sequencing of this T cell receptor beta chain was carried out in a study of somatic mutations in cytotoxic T cells in rheumatoid arthritis (dated by TCRdb to about 2017). Looking at the study overall: Some V beta antibody-stained T-cell populations were flow-sorted on a FACSAria II or Sony SH800 at nearly 100% purity, and sorted V beta1+ cells also underwent TCRB sequencing. TCRB deep sequencing covered approximately 69 patients with rheumatoid arthritis along with about 20 healthy controls. To characterize clonality, the study used TCRB deep sequencing while asking whether somatic mutations are carried by expanded CD8+ T-cell clones in newly diagnosed, untreated rheumatoid arthritis. Median age was essentially the same in the patient group and the control group.

Sequencing of TCRB CDR3 was done on genomic DNA with the immunoSEQ assay. The paper's data handling went like this. Only productive TCRB rearrangements were included in the analyses. Defining a clone by its unique TCRB CDR3 sequence, the study calculated clonality as a productive clonality index derived from Shannon entropy. To calculate repertoire overlap between two samples, the template counts of each clone were considered relative to each sample's total templates. A correlation with a Spearman r of roughly 0.6 was found between V-gene usage by flow cytometry and V-gene usage by TCRB sequencing. This immuneACCESS table, as held by TCRdb, lists in-frame sequences with V and J called but not all clones. Of the missing ones, under half trace to an unresolved V gene in checked studies; the others have no known cause. The V and J calls and clone size come from that table; D and trimming were worked out from the DNA. The sample table shows approximately 18,000 clones, and 70% to 85% are seen once. The ten most abundant clones make up about 5.2% of the sample.

In the case of this clone: Its antigen is still unknown. Base qualities are not recorded, but no much larger clone differs from it by a single base.

The paper as a whole reports these results and caveats: Several identical CD8+ TCRB sequences were found in both blood and synovial fluid, and in about an eighth of the roughly 65 patients the largest CD8+ clone exceeded 20% of CD8+ cells. It was unknown which antigens the expanded CD8+ clones targeted, and their absence from virus-specific databases did not exclude viral specificity. The finding that TRBV07 was slightly underrepresented in patients was left unadjusted for multiple comparisons. Healthy controls showed no age-related increase in CD8+ clonality, whereas patients did (Spearman r ≈ 0.49). CD8+ T-cell clonality in rheumatoid arthritis patients was not significantly different from that in age-matched healthy controls.

The 20 or so healthy controls were blood donors whose buffy coats were used; they had a median age of about 59 years (range about 21-75), and over 50% were female. Positive magnetic bead selection on an AutoMACS was used to isolate CD4+ and CD8+ cells, with flow cytometry used to check purity. Isolation of peripheral blood mononuclear cells was done through Ficoll-Paque PLUS density gradient separation. Using Nucleospin Tissue or Tissue XS kits, DNA was extracted from CD4-enriched, CD8-enriched or PBMC samples, with quantification by a Qubit 2.0 fluorometer. Taken from cysteine to phenylalanine, the CDR3 has 20 residues. The retained sequence is limited to the CDR3, 60 bases, with the frame set at the first base.

This sequence uses TRBV12-1 and TRBJ2-1; the table's D gene call, TRBD2, was not cross checked with the DNA. TRBV12-1 is a known pseudogene. Sample: CD8+ T cells sorted from blood. This clonotype was obtained from a man aged 60 to 69 in good health. The CDR3 in this case is CASSFRNNPLRDQPYYEQFF. The bases read TGTGCCAGCAGCTTTCGTAACAACCCCTTGCGGGACCAGCCGTATTATGAGCAGTTCTTC.